Sequencing of this T cell receptor beta chain was carried out in a study of blood T cell repertoires in COVID-19. Overall study context: The United States, Italy and Spain were the sources of the acute and convalescent COVID-19 samples. Nucleic acid was either cDNA or gDNA, and it came from T cells, B-cell-depleted T cells, or PBMCs.

In the original workflow: Reference gene primers were amplified, and this amplification served to estimate nucleated cell counts. Method: immunoSEQ multiplex PCR; TCRdb's copy keeps in-frame clones and lacks some. That table supplies the V and J calls and clone size; D and trimming were determined from the DNA. The table includes about 170,000 clones, around 89% detected once. Germline CDR1 and CDR2: SGHNT and YYREEE (reference sequence). The V segment lost 2 bases and the J segment 10 bases; nucleotides outside the gene matches: 5. The CDR3 is 13 residues long. Material for sequencing was peripheral blood. The chain joins TRBV5-4 to TRBJ2-1; 8 bases map to TRBD1. The sequence was collected from a man in his fifties or sixties who had recovered from COVID-19. The CDR3 region has the DNA TGTGCCAGCAGCTTCCAGGGGGCAGGAGAGCAGTTCTTC. Residues: CASSFQGAGEQFF.